The 25 T cell receptor beta chains given below trace back to one sample, sequenced in a study of T cells in localized non-small cell lung cancer. TCRdb's table, derived via immunoSEQ multiplex PCR, lists solely in-frame clones and lacks some. In the table there are more than 15,000 clones, about 85% of which are singletons. The sample was peripheral blood, taken before any cancer treatment. The receptors shown here come from a male donor older than 55 with stage I lung adenocarcinoma.

The CDR3 nucleotides read TGTGCCAGCATGGACAGGGGGTACGAGCAGTACTTC. Residues: CASMDRGYEQYF. The chain recombines TRBV28 with TRBJ2-5; 10 positions match TRBD1. The J call may be wrong; the DNA end is better matched by TRBJ2-7. Germline values: CDR1 MDHEN, CDR2 SYDVKM. This CDR3 contains 12 residues.

The chain has TRBV7-8 and TRBJ2-2; no reliable D call. CDR3 size: 13 residues. The ends were cut back, 5 bases at V and 7 bases at J, with 11 bases in the middle. Germline V gene sequence: CDR1 SGHVS, CDR2 FQNEAQ. The DNA of the CDR3 is TGTGCCAGCAGCCCCTTAGAGTTCGGGGAGCTGTTTTTT. Its protein is CASSPLEFGELFF.

The V gene is TRBV6-6, the J gene TRBJ2-2, with D unresolved. The CDR3 runs to 12 residues. The germline gives CDR1 MNHNY, CDR2 SVGAGI (reference sequence). The V gene lost 3 bases and the J gene lost 6 bases, with 5 bases spanning the gap. CDR3 in amino acids: CASSYVPGELFF. The CDR3 bases are TGTGCCAGCAGTTATGTACCCGGGGAGCTGTTTTTT.

V gene TRBV6-5 combines with J gene TRBJ2-2, with 10 bases matching TRBD2. Germline V CDR1 and CDR2: MNHEY, SVGAGI. The V segment lost 4 bases and the J segment 5 bases; nucleotides outside the gene matches: 4. CDR3 size: 15 residues. In nucleotides, the CDR3 is TGTGCCAGCAGTTTTTGGACTAGCGGAACCGGGGAGCTGTTTTTT. This sequence encodes CASSFWTSGTGELFF.

The chain joins TRBV7-8 to TRBJ1-5; the match to TRBD1 covers 7 bases. The CDR3 length is 15 residues. Unmatched junction bases numbered 7, after V lost 2 bases and J lost 6 bases. CDR1 SGHVS and CDR2 FQNEAQ come from the germline V gene. The CDR3 reads CASSLSRQGGQPQHF. The CDR3 DNA reads as TGTGCCAGCAGCTTATCCCGCCAGGGGGGTCAGCCCCAGCATTTT.

The chain joins TRBV4-2 to TRBJ1-6; D may be TRBD1 (5 bases). V lost 1 base, J lost 7 bases, and 8 bases lay in between. The CDR3 has 14 residues. Germline V gene lookup returns CDR1 LGHNA and CDR2 YNFKEQ. The CDR3 DNA follows: TGTGCCAGCAGCCAAGGAGACAGAAATTCACCCCTCCACTTT. This sequence encodes CASSQGDRNSPLHF.

In this sample, this clone turned up once. The V gene is TRBV5-4, the J gene TRBJ1-2; D remains unclear. The CDR3 totals 14 residues. Germline CDR1 is SGHNT and CDR2 is YYREEE (reference sequence). Trimming shortened V by 4 bases and J by 8 bases, and 18 bases separated the two germline ends. The CDR3 DNA reads as TGTGCCAGCAGCCCCCTCGGAAGGGCGGGAGGCTACACCTTC. Residues: CASSPLGRAGGYTF. The variable domain in full, with the rest retrieved from reference TRBV5-4 and TRBJ1-2, is ETGVTQSPTHLIKTRGQQVTLRCSSQSGHNTVSWYQQALGQGPQFIFQYYREEENGRGNFPPRFSGLQFPNYSSELNVNALELDDSALYLCASSPLGRAGGYTFGSGTRLTVV.

This clone was counted once. The CDR3 is CASSKGLSSSGNTIYF. CDR3 coding DNA: TGTGCCAGCAGCAAGGGACTTTCGAGCTCTGGAAACACCATATATTTT. The rearrangement links TRBV7-2 to TRBJ1-3; D is possibly TRBD1 (5 bases). Germline V gene data show CDR1 as SGHTA and CDR2 as FQGNSA. V was shortened by 5 bases and J by 0 bases, with 14 bases between the two germline ends. The CDR3 is made up of 16 amino acids.

The chain couples TRBV2 to TRBJ1-2; no firm D call. V lost 6 bases and J 0 bases, leaving 8 bases between the germline ends. This CDR3 comprises 13 residues. In germline, CDR1 is SNHLY, CDR2 FYNNEI. In DNA, the CDR3 is TGTGCCAGCAGCGTTAATACTAACTATGGCTACACCTTC. Translating it yields CASSVNTNYGYTF.

This clone has just one count. J is TRBJ2-3 and V is TRBV6-1; D is undetermined. Trimming removed 1 base at V and 2 bases at J, with 10 bases between. The germline V gene encodes CDR1 MNHNS and CDR2 SASEGT. The CDR3 has 15 amino acids. As DNA, the CDR3 is TGTGCCAGCAGTGAAGTGGGTATCACCACAGATACGCAGTATTTT. The encoded protein is CASSEVGITTDTQYF.

This chain links TRBV2 with TRBJ2-2; D is ambiguous. The CDR3 runs to 12 residues. Trimming cost V 2 bases and J 7 bases, with 5 bases left between them. Germline V gives CDR1 SNHLY, CDR2 FYNNEI. The CDR3 here is CASSERIGELFF. The CDR3 coding sequence is TGTGCCAGCAGTGAAAGGATCGGGGAGCTGTTTTTT.

The J gene is TRBJ2-3, the V gene TRBV7-2; D gene uncertain. There are 14 residues in the CDR3. Germline CDR1 SGHTA, CDR2 FQGNSA. V was shortened by 1 base and J by 1 base, with 6 bases between the two germline ends. The CDR3 here is CASSLGLGTDTQYF. CDR3 DNA sequence: TGTGCCAGCAGCTTAGGGCTTGGCACAGATACGCAGTATTTT. Complete variable domain (other parts from reference TRBV7-2 and TRBJ2-3): GAGVSQSPSNKVTEKGKDVELRCDPISGHTALYWYRQSLGQGLEFLIYFQGNSAPDKSGLPSDRFSAERTGGSVSTLTIQRTQQEDSAVYLCASSLGLGTDTQYFGPGTRLTVL.

The chain combines TRBV18 with TRBJ1-4, with D uncertain. Trimming pared 2 bases from V and 6 bases from J, leaving 7 bases between. The germline V gene encodes CDR1 KGHSH and CDR2 LQKENI. The CDR3 contains 13 residues. The CDR3 sequence is CASSPLEDEKLFF. The CDR3 DNA sequence: TGTGCCAGCTCACCATTGGAGGATGAAAAACTGTTTTTT.

The V and J genes are TRBV6-5 and TRBJ2-7; TRBD1 might be the D (5 bases). The V gene's germline CDR1 is MNHEY and CDR2 SVGAGI. CDR3 size: 15 residues. V dropped 2 bases and J dropped 6 bases, with 17 bases sitting between them. The CDR3 nucleotides are TGTGCCAGCAGTTACCGAGGACACCCCTCGTTCGAGCAGTACTTC. Amino acids: CASSYRGHPSFEQYF.

This clone was found once. The chain has TRBV6-6 and TRBJ2-3; the match to TRBD1 covers 12 bases. Germline-derived CDR1 and CDR2 are MNHNY and SVGAGI (reference sequence). J gave up 5 bases and V 2 bases, and 5 bases lay outside the gene matches. The CDR3 contains 16 residues. The CDR3 DNA is TGTGCCAGCAGTTACGGGACAGGGGGCCGGGGAGATACGCAGTATTTT. The encoded protein is CASSYGTGGRGDTQYF.

Only a few counts were recorded for this clone. V and J are TRBV2 and TRBJ2-5, with D maybe TRBD1 (6 bases). The CDR3 runs 15 residues. The V end was cut by 4 bases, the J end by 5 bases, with 17 bases between. Germline CDR1 is SNHLY and CDR2 is FYNNEI. The DNA for the CDR3 is TGTGCCAGCAGTGTCGCGAGGCAGGGGCTGGAGACCCAGTACTTC. Its protein product is CASSVARQGLETQYF.

The chain carries TRBV7-2 and TRBJ1-1; D might be TRBD1 (6 bases). Trimming stripped 2 bases from V and 4 bases from J, with 14 bases between. The CDR3 totals 15 residues. Germline V gives CDR1 SGHTA, CDR2 FQGNSA. Here the CDR3 reads CASSLWGRGSTEAFF. CDR3 sequence (DNA): TGTGCCAGCAGCTTATGGGGGCGGGGGAGCACTGAAGCTTTCTTT.

The genes are TRBV27 and TRBJ1-2; perhaps TRBD1 as D (6 bases). CDR3 length: 13 amino acids. In germline, CDR1 is MNHEY, CDR2 SMNVEV (reference sequence). Trimming took off 6 bases at V and 7 bases at J, with 15 bases between the two ends. For the CDR3, the DNA is TGTGCCAGCAGGGCCGGGACACGCGGTGGCTACACCTTC. As protein: CASRAGTRGGYTF.

The chain is built from TRBV6-5 and TRBJ1-6; perhaps TRBD1 as D (5 bases). V dropped 1 base and J dropped 8 bases, with 6 bases sitting between them. The V gene's germline CDR1 is MNHEY and CDR2 SVGAGI. This CDR3 has 13 amino acids. CDR3 amino acids: CASSYLGDSPLHF. The CDR3 coding sequence is TGTGCCAGCAGTTACTTGGGGGATTCACCCCTCCACTTT.

CDR3 coding DNA: TGTGCCAGCAGCTTTCTAGGCGGGGGAAGAGATACGCAGTATTTT. This translates into CASSFLGGGRDTQYF. The chain is built from TRBV5-8 and TRBJ2-3; 7 nucleotides line up with TRBD2. Germline trimming cut 2 bases from V and 5 bases from J; bases unmatched to any gene: 8. Looked up from germline, CDR1 is SGHTS and CDR2 is YDEGEE. The CDR3 is 15 residues long.

The chain links TRBV14 to TRBJ2-7; D tentatively reads TRBD1 or TRBD2 (5 bases each). This CDR3 spans 14 amino acids. CDR1 and CDR2 (germline): SGHDN, FVKESK. V was clipped by 4 bases and J by 7 bases, with 17 bases between them. This CDR3 reads CASSPGPSLREQYF. In DNA, the CDR3 is TGTGCCAGCAGCCCGGGACCCTCGTTAAGGGAGCAGTACTTC.

The chain recombines TRBV2 with TRBJ1-1; possible D gene TRBD1, 6 bases. Germline V gene sequence: CDR1 SNHLY, CDR2 FYNNEI. This CDR3 has 12 amino acids. V gave up 1 base and J gave up 9 bases, with 9 bases separating them. The CDR3 sequence: CASSEGQVKAFF. CDR3 sequence (DNA): TGTGCCAGCAGTGAAGGACAGGTTAAAGCTTTCTTT.

This clone was detected only a few times. V usage is TRBV5-1 and J usage is TRBJ1-1; tentatively, D is TRBD1 (6 bases). V lost 5 bases, J lost 8 bases, and 13 bases lay in between. Germline V gene sequence: CDR1 SGHRS, CDR2 YFSETQ. The CDR3 length is 12 residues. CDR3 bases: TGCGCCAGCAGTTATTTTCAGGGGGAAGCTTTCTTT. It is translated as CASSYFQGEAFF.

The chain combines TRBV7-3 with TRBJ2-1, with 11 bases identical to TRBD2. CDR3 length equals 15 residues. The V gene's germline CDR1 is SGHTA and CDR2 FQGTGA. V trimming: 2 bases; J trimming: 4 bases; junction bases outside the gene matches: 1. The DNA of the CDR3 is TGTGCCAGCAGCTTACTAGCGGGAGGATACAATGAGCAGTTCTTC. It translates to CASSLLAGGYNEQFF.

The chain has TRBV9 and TRBJ2-3; D is uncertain. Germline CDR1 reads SGDLS; CDR2 reads YYNGEE. The CDR3 totals 13 residues. The germline V and J ends were trimmed by 4 bases and 2 bases, with 8 bases remaining between them. CDR3 nucleotide sequence: TGTGCCAGCAGCTCACGTCCCACAGATACGCAGTATTTT. Translation: CASSSRPTDTQYF.